The present T cell receptor (beta chain) was sequenced within a study of T cell changes during pregnancy in multiple sclerosis. This table comes from immunoSEQ multiplex PCR, and its TCRdb copy is limited to in-frame clones, with some not included. The sample has roughly 29,000 clones, about 91% seen once. V lost 0 bases and J lost 3; bases outside the gene matches: 1. From germline, CDR1 is SGHDT and CDR2 YYEEEE. This CDR3 is 16 amino acids long. Sequencing was performed on CD8+ T cells from peripheral blood mononuclear cells, taken after pregnancy. This TCR derives from a female donor with multiple sclerosis, enrolled in a pregnancy study. The V gene is TRBV5-6, the J gene TRBJ2-3, with 13 bases matching TRBD2. The CDR3 nucleotides read TGTGCCAGCAGCTTGGGGACTAGCGGGGGAACAGATACGCAGTATTTT. Its translation: CASSLGTSGGTDTQYF.